These 25 T cell receptor beta chains share one sample of origin, sequenced in a study of blood T cell repertoires in COVID-19. TCRdb's table, derived via immunoSEQ multiplex PCR, lists solely in-frame clones and lacks some. The profile shows around 88,000 clones, over 75% of them singletons. Specimen: peripheral blood. The receptors derive from a man aged 55 to 70 with acute or convalescent COVID-19.

This chain uses TRBV7-3 with TRBJ2-3; 9 bases fit TRBD2. V shed 1 base, J shed 10 bases, and the junction held 9 bases outside the gene matches. The CDR3 consists of 15 residues. CDR1 and CDR2 from the germline V gene are SGHTA and FQGTGA. The CDR3 DNA is TGTGCCAGCAGCTTAAGTAGGCGGGAGGGCTCTCCGCAGTATTTT. This gives the protein CASSLSRREGSPQYF.

This clone was seen only a few times. The CDR3 loop is CASSPDTGELFF. For the CDR3, the DNA is TGTGCCAGCAGCCCGGACACCGGGGAGCTGTTTTTT. The chain carries TRBV7-8 and TRBJ2-2; D uncertain. In germline, CDR1 is SGHVS, CDR2 FQNEAQ. V was cut by 5 bases and J by 3 bases, with 4 bases left in between. This CDR3 is 12 amino acids long.

The rearrangement links TRBV10-3 to TRBJ2-2; 10 bases line up with TRBD1. Germline V CDR1 and CDR2: ENHRY, SYGVKD. The V segment lost 5 bases and the J segment 5 bases; nucleotides outside the gene matches: 5. The CDR3 spans 15 residues. The DNA for the CDR3 is TGTGCCATCAGTAACCCGGGACAGGGGACCGGGGAGCTGTTTTTT. Its protein is CAISNPGQGTGELFF.

V gene TRBV5-4 combines with J gene TRBJ2-3; 9 bases match TRBD1. The CDR3 is 19 amino acids. Per germline, CDR1 SGHNT and CDR2 YYREEE (reference sequence). Trimming took 3 bases from V and 2 from J; bases not matched to a gene: 16. CDR3 sequence reads: CASSSRPGQGHLLTDTQYF. CDR3 DNA sequence: TGTGCCAGCAGCTCAAGACCGGGACAGGGTCACCTCCTCACAGATACGCAGTATTTT.

The chain has TRBV19 and TRBJ2-2, with D unclear. The germline gives CDR1 LNHDA, CDR2 SQIVND (reference sequence). Deletions cut 4 bases from V and 5 bases from J, with 14 bases between. This CDR3 spans 15 amino acids. As DNA, the CDR3 is TGTGCCAGTAGTAAAGAGAATAGAATGACCGGGGAGCTGTTTTTT. Translating gives CASSKENRMTGELFF. Full variable domain (rest looked up from reference TRBV19 and TRBJ2-2): DGGITQSPKYLFRKEGQNVTLSCEQNLNHDAMYWYRQDPGQGLRLIYYSQIVNDFQKGDIAEGYSVSREKKESFPLTVTSAQKNPTAFYLCASSKENRMTGELFFGEGSRLTVL.

The rearrangement uses TRBV2 and TRBJ1-6, with TRBD1 matching over 9 bases. Germline V CDR1 and CDR2: SNHLY, FYNNEI. This CDR3 has 13 residues. The trim removed 10 bases at V and 7 bases at J, leaving 5 bases unmatched. The CDR3 nucleotides read TGTGCCACGCGACAGGGGGAGAATTCACCCCTCCACTTT. This gives the protein CATRQGENSPLHF.

The chain is built from TRBV9 and TRBJ2-1; D might be TRBD2 (6 bases). Trimming took 7 bases from V and 10 from J, leaving 12 bases between them. This CDR3 has 11 amino acids. Per germline, CDR1 SGDLS and CDR2 YYNGEE. The CDR3 here is CASARGKEQFF. In DNA form, the CDR3 reads TGTGCCAGCGCCCGGGGGAAGGAGCAGTTCTTC.

This chain links TRBV5-6 with TRBJ2-5; D unresolved. Trimming cost V 0 bases and J 4 bases, with 4 bases left between them. Per germline, CDR1 SGHDT and CDR2 YYEEEE. CDR3 size: 12 residues. CDR3 residues: CASSLVSETQYF. For the CDR3, the DNA is TGTGCCAGCAGCTTGGTATCAGAGACCCAGTACTTC.

The chain recombines TRBV6-4 with TRBJ2-5; 7 bases match TRBD2. The germline V gene encodes CDR1 MRHNA and CDR2 SNTAGT. This CDR3 is built from 14 residues. V shed 6 bases and J 5 bases; nucleotides not matched to a gene: 9. The CDR3 spells CASRPRGVKETQYF. In DNA, the CDR3 is TGTGCCAGCAGGCCACGGGGGGTGAAGGAGACCCAGTACTTC.

This clone was seen a handful of times. The chain is built from TRBV18 and TRBJ2-5, with 11 bases that match TRBD2. Trimming took 0 bases from V and 5 from J; bases not matched to a gene: 14. Germline assignment: CDR1 KGHSH and CDR2 LQKENI. This CDR3 is built from 19 residues. For the CDR3, the DNA is TGTGCCAGCTCACCACCGGTCTTTAGCGGGAGGGCCCTACGGGAGACCCAGTACTTC. This translates into CASSPPVFSGRALRETQYF.

This chain uses TRBV7-9 with TRBJ2-1, with 7 bases aligning to TRBD1. The V gene's germline CDR1 is SEHNR and CDR2 FQNEAQ (reference sequence). The CDR3 is 12 amino acids. V lost 5 bases and J lost 11; bases outside the gene matches: 6. Here the CDR3 DNA reads TGTGCCAGCAGCCTTGAGACAGGGAAGCAGTTCTTC. Its translation is CASSLETGKQFF.

DNA of the CDR3: TGTGCCAGCATCTTACTTGGAGACAGACAAGAGACCCAGTACTTC. This sequence encodes CASILLGDRQETQYF. The rearrangement uses TRBV5-6 and TRBJ2-5, with a tentative D call TRBD1 (5 bases). The V end lost 6 bases, the J end lost 2 bases, and 17 bases lay between the germline ends. CDR1 is SGHDT, CDR2 YYEEEE, per germline. CDR3 size: 15 residues.

The chain carries TRBV7-9 and TRBJ2-3; 15 positions agree with TRBD2. The V gene's germline CDR1 is SEHNR and CDR2 FQNEAQ (reference sequence). The CDR3 has 19 amino acids. The junction had 9 bases not matched to a gene; V was cut back by 5 bases and J by 0 bases. The CDR3 bases are TGTGCCAGCAGCCTGGGACTAGCGGGAGGTCGGACTAGCACAGATACGCAGTATTTT. It specifies CASSLGLAGGRTSTDTQYF.

This chain links TRBV6-2 or TRBV6-3 with TRBJ1-6; a possible D gene is TRBD1 (5 bases). Trimming stripped 3 bases from V and 2 bases from J, with 8 bases between. Germline assignment: CDR1 MNHEY and CDR2 SVGEGT. CDR3 size: 15 residues. CDR3 loop: CASSYEGAYNSPLHF. CDR3 nucleotides: TGTGCCAGCAGTTATGAAGGGGCCTATAATTCACCCCTCCACTTT.

J is TRBJ2-1 and V is TRBV5-4; 8 nucleotides match TRBD2. Trimming at V came to 0 bases and at J to 0 bases, leaving 11 bases not matched to a gene. Germline loops: CDR1 SGHNT, CDR2 YYREEE (reference sequence). CDR3 length equals 19 residues. The CDR3 DNA reads as TGTGCCAGCAGCTTGGACGGACTAGCCCCGGAGAGCTCCTACAATGAGCAGTTCTTC. This translates into CASSLDGLAPESSYNEQFF.

This clone was seen once. The chain carries TRBV7-8 and TRBJ2-3; 8 positions match TRBD2. This CDR3 is 13 amino acids long. The germline CDR1 and CDR2 sequences are SGHVS and FQNEAQ. With 1 base clipped from V and 8 bases from J, the junction kept 2 bases outside the gene matches. This CDR3 reads CASSLERELTQYF. Written as DNA, the CDR3 is TGTGCCAGCAGCTTAGAGCGGGAGCTTACGCAGTATTTT. Based on the CDR3 plus reference TRBV7-8 and TRBJ2-3, the full variable domain is GAGVSQSPRYKVAKRGQDVALRCDPISGHVSLFWYQQALGQGPEFLTYFQNEAQLDKSGLPSDRFFAERPEGSVSTLKIQRTQQEDSAVYLCASSLERELTQYFGPGTRLTVL.

The V call is TRBV5-5, the J call TRBJ1-6; D unclear. With 0 bases removed from V and 1 base from J, the gap between germline ends came to 11 bases. Per germline, CDR1 SGHKS and CDR2 YYEKEE (reference sequence). The CDR3 sequence is 17 residues long. CDR3 sequence reads: CASSLVEIPSYNSPLHF. The CDR3 DNA sequence: TGTGCCAGCAGCTTGGTGGAGATTCCATCCTATAATTCACCCCTCCACTTT.

This rearrangement joins TRBV7-9 to TRBJ1-2; 7 positions agree with TRBD1. This CDR3 region has 13 residues. Germline CDR1 and CDR2: SEHNR and FQNEAQ (reference sequence). The V and J ends lost 6 bases and 3 bases, in that order; junction bases with no gene match: 4. DNA for the CDR3: TGTGCCAGCAGGTTCACAGGGGACTATGGCTACACCTTC. Its protein is CASRFTGDYGYTF.

This chain uses TRBV10-3 with TRBJ2-2; a possible D gene is TRBD1 (5 bases). The CDR3 covers 16 residues. V dropped 0 bases and J dropped 2 bases, with 10 bases sitting between them. Germline-derived CDR1 and CDR2 are ENHRY and SYGVKD. The CDR3 spells CAISESRQLNTGELFF. The CDR3 bases are TGTGCCATCAGTGAGTCCAGACAGCTTAACACCGGGGAGCTGTTTTTT.

This clone has just one count. The J gene is TRBJ2-3, the V gene TRBV5-4; maybe TRBD2 (5 bases). The CDR3 runs 15 residues. V lost 4 bases and J 2 bases, leaving 14 bases between the germline ends. Germline lookup yields CDR1 SGHNT and CDR2 YYREEE (reference sequence). The CDR3 here is CASSRSSVITDTQYF. The DNA for the CDR3 is TGTGCCAGCAGCCGAAGTAGCGTTATCACAGATACGCAGTATTTT.

CDR3: CASSQELLGRENTEAFF. CDR3 nucleotides: TGCGCCAGCAGCCAAGAACTTCTGGGCAGGGAAAACACTGAAGCTTTCTTT. J is TRBJ1-1 and V is TRBV4-3, with D possibly matching TRBD1 (5 bases). Germline loops: CDR1 LGHNA, CDR2 YSLEER. V lost 0 bases and J 2 bases, leaving 16 bases between the germline ends. The CDR3 sequence is 17 residues long.

The chain is built from TRBV6-2 or TRBV6-3 and TRBJ1-1, with a weak D call TRBD1 (5 bases). V shed 3 bases and J shed 12 bases, with 17 bases lying between them. CDR1 and CDR2 (germline): MNHEY, SVGEGT. The CDR3 sequence is 13 residues long. CDR3 nucleotide sequence: TGTGCCAGCAGTTATTTTCCCGGGGGGGAATCTTTCTTT. Its translation: CASSYFPGGESFF.

The chain joins TRBV6-1 to TRBJ1-1; perhaps TRBD1 as D (6 bases). The CDR3 has 16 amino acids. The V and J ends lost 2 bases and 3 bases respectively, with 16 bases between them. From germline, CDR1 is MNHNS and CDR2 SASEGT. CDR3 amino acids: CASSEWAGEGYTEAFF. CDR3 in DNA: TGTGCCAGCAGTGAATGGGCAGGGGAAGGGTACACTGAAGCTTTCTTT.

This clone is a singleton in its sample. J is TRBJ1-1 and V is TRBV6-5; 7 bases are a match to TRBD1. V lost 7 bases and J lost 4; bases outside the gene matches: 12. CDR3 length: 15 residues. From germline, CDR1 is MNHEY and CDR2 SVGAGI. The CDR3 DNA is TGTGCCAGCACCCCAGGGGGGCCACGGCGCACTGAAGCTTTCTTT. Protein: CASTPGGPRRTEAFF.

With regard to this clone: Other DNA sequences from this sample encode an identical CDR3 as well. The gene calls are TRBV18 and TRBJ1-5; D is uncertain. The CDR3 totals 13 residues. The ends were cut back, 3 bases at V and 4 bases at J, with 7 bases in the middle. Germline CDR1 is KGHSH and CDR2 is LQKENI. The CDR3 region has the DNA TGTGCCAGCTCACCCTCCGGGAATCAGCCCCAGCATTTT. This sequence encodes CASSPSGNQPQHF.